A single T cell receptor beta chain is shown here with its context. The source of the sample is a study of shared clonotypes between healthy human individuals. The wider study: The people who gave samples were a couple of women and a few men aged 18 to 49. Per donor, three plates held CD4 naive cells, three held CD4 memory, two held CD8 naive and one held CD8 memory.

The CDR3 loop spans 14 amino acids. CDR1 is SGDLS, CDR2 YYNGEE, per germline. The V end lost 1 base, the J end lost 4 bases, and 8 bases lay between the germline ends. Sorted-subset replicate PCRs used 200 ng of genomic DNA. This amount corresponded to approximately 30,000 T cell genomes. The table came from immunoSEQ multiplex PCR; TCRdb's copy has only in-frame clones and leaves some out. The sample holds some 2.4 million clones; 90% to 95% are singletons and the top ten take about 0.34%. Sequencing was carried out using naive CD4+ T cells from PBMCs. Subset given: CD45RA+ positively selected. The chain couples TRBV9 to TRBJ1-4; D possibly corresponds to TRBD1 (6 bases). The origin of this receptor is a man aged 18-30 years in good health. Some clones in this sample may be carry-over from other donors' samples. This chain's CDR3 is CASSVSQGNEKLFF. The CDR3 DNA is TGTGCCAGCAGCGTATCACAGGGTAATGAAAAACTGTTTTTT.